This TCR beta chain was documented in a study of radiotherapy plus CTLA-4 blockade in lung cancer. Study-wide results and caveats: Among blood TCR repertoires after radiotherapy plus ipilimumab, tumor-derived clones expanded.

The sample holds one count of this clone. Its specificity is unknown. TCRdb keeps only in-frame clones here, not all; method: immunoSEQ multiplex PCR. The sample shows roughly 35,000 clones, around 75% of them seen only once. Focal radiation was given together with CTLA-4 blockade (ipilimumab) to patients with chemo-refractory metastatic non-small-cell lung cancer. The germline V gene has CDR1 MGHDK and CDR2 SYGVNS. The CDR3 is made up of 14 amino acids. Trimming cost V 4 bases and J 1 base; bases outside gene matches: 3. The sequence came from a human donor with non-small cell lung cancer that progressed on radiotherapy plus ipilimumab. This sample comprised peripheral blood, obtained from a patient treated with radiotherapy plus ipilimumab. The rearrangement uses TRBV25-1 and TRBJ2-5; 7 bases match TRBD2. This CDR3 reads CASSAASGQETQYF. The CDR3 nucleotides are TGTGCCAGCAGTGCCGCTAGCGGCCAAGAGACCCAGTACTTC.